What follows are 18 T cell receptor beta chains derived from one specimen sequenced in a study of molecular identifiers for immune sequencing clone quantification. One entry per CDR3 protein results from TCRdb running MiXCR on the PCR reads. The sample yields approximately 40,000 distinct CDR3 sequences, around 20% seen once. Source material: naive CD8+ T cells from blood, with Jurkat cell RNA spiked in. Subset given: FACS-sorted CD8+CD4-CCR7+CD45RA+ naive T cells. All receptors come from a human donor in good health. Some libraries in this study had Jurkat cell RNA spiked in.

This clonotype was counted many times. This chain joins TRBV28 and TRBJ2-2; 8 bases match TRBD2. Looked up from germline, CDR1 is MDHEN and CDR2 is SYDVKM. V was clipped by 1 base and J by 3 bases; unmatched bases: 10. The CDR3 contains 18 residues. The CDR3 region is CASSLSLGAGVYTGELFF. CDR3 nucleotide sequence: TGTGCCAGCAGTTTATCCCTGGGAGCGGGAGTGTACACCGGGGAGCTGTTTTTT.

This clonotype was seen many times. CDR3 DNA sequence: TGCGCCAGCAGCGCTCCGGGACTAGCGGTCAAAAGCTCCTACAATGAGCAGTTCTTC. It translates to CASSAPGLAVKSSYNEQFF. This chain uses TRBV5-1 with TRBJ2-1; 11 nucleotides align to TRBD2. V lost 4 bases, J lost 0 bases, and 12 bases stayed unmatched. CDR3 length equals 19 residues. Germline-derived CDR1 and CDR2 are SGHRS and YFSETQ.

This clonotype was observed many times. V gene TRBV29-1 combines with J gene TRBJ2-6; TRBD2 is a possible D gene (5 bases). Trimming took off 0 bases at V and 12 bases at J, with 12 bases between the two ends. The CDR3 totals 13 residues. Germline V lookup: CDR1 SQVTM, CDR2 ANQGSEA. CDR3 region: CSVEDPLDGVLTF. For the CDR3, the DNA is TGCAGCGTTGAAGATCCACTAGACGGCGTCCTGACTTTC.

This clonotype was observed many times. This chain joins TRBV27 and TRBJ2-7; perhaps TRBD2 as D (5 bases). V shed 6 bases and J shed 4 bases, with 13 bases lying between them. The CDR3 loop spans 13 amino acids. Per germline, CDR1 MNHEY and CDR2 SMNVEV (reference sequence). CDR3 protein: CASSPGVGYEQYF. The CDR3 DNA reads as TGTGCCAGCAGCCCCGGGGTGGGGTACGAGCAGTACTTC.

The table lists this clonotype with many counts. The gene calls are TRBV27 and TRBJ2-1; D is tentatively TRBD1 or TRBD2 (5 bases each). CDR1 and CDR2 from the germline V gene are MNHEY and SMNVEV (reference sequence). V lost 6 bases to trimming and J lost 2 bases, with 11 bases between them. The CDR3 spans 14 residues. CDR3 protein: CASRWGPAYNEQFF. CDR3 coding DNA: TGTGCCAGCAGGTGGGGACCCGCCTACAATGAGCAGTTCTTC.

This clonotype was recorded many times. The rearrangement uses TRBV4-3 and TRBJ2-7; 8 bases line up with TRBD1. The CDR3 loop spans 15 amino acids. The germline gives CDR1 LGHNA, CDR2 YSLEER. The junction had 4 bases not matched to a gene; V was cut back by 3 bases and J by 0 bases. The CDR3 DNA sequence: TGCGCCAGCAGCCAGGGTGACAGGGGCTCCTACGAGCAGTACTTC. It encodes CASSQGDRGSYEQYF.

The gene calls are TRBV13 and TRBJ2-7, with unresolved D. V dropped 0 bases and J dropped 2 bases, with 8 bases sitting between them. Germline CDR1 reads PRHDT; CDR2 reads FYEKMQ (reference sequence). The CDR3 has 14 residues. In DNA form, the CDR3 reads TGTGCCAGCAGCTTAGGCTGGCAGACCTACGAGCAGTACTTC. Residues: CASSLGWQTYEQYF.

J is TRBJ2-2 and V is TRBV5-1; possibly TRBD1 or TRBD2 for D (5 bases each). Germline V gene lookup returns CDR1 SGHRS and CDR2 YFSETQ. The CDR3 has 14 amino acids. V was cut by 6 bases and J by 9 bases, with 18 bases left in between. The CDR3 spells CASTGAQQTRELFF. In nucleotides, the CDR3 is TGCGCCAGCACCGGGGCCCAACAAACCAGGGAGCTGTTTTTT.

This clonotype was counted ten times or more. V gene TRBV9 combines with J gene TRBJ2-5; D is unresolved. This CDR3 is built from 14 residues. V was trimmed by 0 bases and J by 3 bases, leaving 9 bases between them. CDR1 and CDR2 from the germline V gene are SGDLS and YYNGEE. This chain's CDR3 is CASSVGGGEETQYF. CDR3 nucleotides: TGTGCCAGCAGCGTAGGAGGTGGGGAAGAGACCCAGTACTTC.

This clonotype was detected only a few times. The genes are TRBV11-2 and TRBJ2-7; 7 bases agree with TRBD1. Germline V gene sequence: CDR1 SGHAT, CDR2 FQNNGV. J gave up 3 bases and V 0 bases, and 8 bases lay outside the gene matches. This CDR3 spans 16 amino acids. For the CDR3, the DNA is TGTGCCAGCAGCTTAGAGGTGAGGGGGACAGTCTACGAGCAGTACTTC. It specifies CASSLEVRGTVYEQYF.

The table lists this clonotype with many counts. The chain couples TRBV6-5 to TRBJ2-7, with unresolved D. The CDR3 is 11 amino acids. V lost 6 bases to trimming and J lost 2 bases, with 5 bases between them. Germline CDR1 reads MNHEY; CDR2 reads SVGAGI. The CDR3 here is CASRSTYEQYF. For the CDR3, the DNA is TGTGCCAGCAGAAGTACCTACGAGCAGTACTTC.

This clonotype was detected many times. The rearrangement joins TRBV24-1 to TRBJ2-7; perhaps TRBD1 as D (5 bases). Trimming pared 4 bases from V and 2 bases from J, leaving 17 bases between. The CDR3 loop spans 16 amino acids. CDR1 and CDR2 (germline): KGHDR, SFDVKD. CDR3 residues: CATSEADDSLPYEQYF. CDR3 bases: TGTGCCACCAGTGAGGCAGACGACAGCTTACCCTACGAGCAGTACTTC.

This clonotype was detected many times. V and J are TRBV7-2 and TRBJ2-7, with D possibly being TRBD2 (6 bases). The CDR3 contains 14 residues. V was trimmed by 0 bases and J by 3 bases, leaving 9 bases between them. Per germline, CDR1 SGHTA and CDR2 FQGNSA. The chain's CDR3 is CASSLAYGGYEQYF. In DNA form, the CDR3 reads TGTGCCAGCAGCTTAGCCTACGGGGGCTACGAGCAGTACTTC.

This chain links TRBV7-2 with TRBJ1-3, with D hard to call. The V end was cut by 5 bases, the J end by 4 bases, with 12 bases between. The germline V gene has CDR1 SGHTA and CDR2 FQGNSA. The CDR3 sequence is 14 residues long. CDR3 nucleotides: TGTGCCAGCAGCCCGACGACAAACGGAAACACCATATATTTT. Amino acids: CASSPTTNGNTIYF.

This clonotype was observed at least ten times. The V call is TRBV6-5, the J call TRBJ1-1; D gene ambiguous. The germline gives CDR1 MNHEY, CDR2 SVGAGI. This CDR3 has 12 amino acids. V gave up 4 bases and J gave up 1 base, with 4 bases separating them. CDR3 protein: CASSSQNTEAFF. In DNA form, the CDR3 reads TGTGCCAGCAGTTCCCAGAACACTGAAGCTTTCTTT.

This clonotype was counted many times. The chain has TRBV29-1 and TRBJ1-2; D gene ambiguous. The CDR3 extends over 11 amino acids. V lost 7 bases to trimming and J lost 4 bases, with 10 bases between them. The V gene's germline CDR1 is SQVTM and CDR2 ANQGSEA. The CDR3 sequence is CSAPGRYGYTF. In nucleotides, the CDR3 is TGCAGCGCCCCGGGCCGCTATGGCTACACCTTC.

This clonotype was observed at least ten times. V and J are TRBV4-3 and TRBJ2-1, with 9 bases identical to TRBD2. Germline V gene sequence: CDR1 LGHNA, CDR2 YSLEER. The ends lost 1 base at V and 8 bases at J; junction bases unmatched: 6. CDR3 length: 15 residues. CDR3 DNA: TGCGCCAGCAGCCAAGGCCCCCTAGCGGGACATGAGCAGTTCTTC. Amino acid sequence: CASSQGPLAGHEQFF.

There are a few counts of this clonotype. The chain uses TRBV6-2 or TRBV6-3 and TRBJ2-2; D perhaps matches TRBD2 (5 bases). Germline assignment: CDR1 MNHEY and CDR2 SVGEGT. The CDR3 extends over 14 amino acids. Trimming removed 11 bases at V and 0 bases at J, with 13 bases between. This CDR3 reads CALRRGSNTGELFF. The CDR3, as DNA: TGTGCCCTCAGACGGGGATCGAACACCGGGGAGCTGTTTTTT.